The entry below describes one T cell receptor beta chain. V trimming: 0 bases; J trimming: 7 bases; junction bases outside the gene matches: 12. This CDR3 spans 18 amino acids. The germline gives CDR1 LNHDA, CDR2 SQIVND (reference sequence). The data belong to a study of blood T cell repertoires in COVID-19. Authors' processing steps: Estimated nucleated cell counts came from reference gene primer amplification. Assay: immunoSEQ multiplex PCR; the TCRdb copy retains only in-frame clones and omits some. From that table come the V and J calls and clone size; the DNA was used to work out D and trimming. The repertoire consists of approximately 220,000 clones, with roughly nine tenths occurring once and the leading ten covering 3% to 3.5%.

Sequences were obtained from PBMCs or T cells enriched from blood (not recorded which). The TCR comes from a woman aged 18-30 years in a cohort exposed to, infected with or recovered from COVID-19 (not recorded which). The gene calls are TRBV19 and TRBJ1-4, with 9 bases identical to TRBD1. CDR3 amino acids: CASSIDKLTQGAFEKLFF. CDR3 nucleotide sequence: TGTGCCAGTAGTATAGATAAATTGACACAGGGGGCTTTTGAAAAACTGTTTTTT.